The present TCR beta chain was sequenced within a study of identifying expanded T cells in peripheral blood. The study's findings and limits: About 1.3 clones differed between technical replicates, versus roughly 16 and 20 over time. Approximately two-week clone count variance significantly increased as total template count grew.

The CDR3 is made up of 13 amino acids. The germline V gene has CDR1 SNHLY and CDR2 FYNNEI. Between the trimmed V and J ends, which lost 7 bases and 5 bases, there was a span of 11 bases. A remark on this clone: The target antigen is unknown.

Assay: immunoSEQ multiplex PCR; the TCRdb copy retains only in-frame clones and omits some. Altogether 75,000 to 90,000 clones are present, roughly 90% being singletons, with the ten largest covering about 7%. Healthy donors had no documented immune events, such as infections, while sampled. The clonotype was recovered from a person between 18 and 75 years old in good health. The sample was blood. The chain combines TRBV2 with TRBJ1-4, with no clear D. CDR3 protein: CASIGSRNEKLFF. As DNA, the CDR3 is TGTGCCAGCATTGGCAGCCGGAATGAAAAACTGTTTTTT.